This section outlines one T cell receptor (beta chain) sequence together with its context. Its antigen is not identified. This sample stems from a study of cytotoxic CD8 clonotypes in ibrutinib-treated CLL. For the study at large: IGHV unmutated 17 to 18; relapsed/refractory approximately 10; treatment-naive over 14. Response material was collected after a median approximately 12 months of treatment, range 6 to 36.

Study-wide results and caveats: Timing of sampling differed between sustained-remission and progressing patients.

Germline CDR1 MDHEN, CDR2 SYDVKM. The CDR3 consists of 13 residues. V gave up 8 bases and J gave up 4 bases; unmatched junction bases: 6. TCRdb's copy holds only in-frame clones and misses some; the assay was immunoSEQ multiplex PCR. The repertoire holds about 130,000 clones, with 70% to 90% as singletons. The genes are TRBV28 and TRBJ2-7; 9 bases map to TRBD2. This sample comprised PBMCs, obtained after 24 months of ibrutinib treatment. This TCR was recovered from a human donor with chronic lymphocytic leukemia. CDR3 DNA sequence: TGTGCCAGCGGGACTAGCCAGCCTTACGAGCAGTACTTC. Translated: CASGTSQPYEQYF.